These 17 T cell receptor beta chains were all obtained from the same sample, sequenced in a study of blood T cell repertoires in COVID-19 (dated by TCRdb to 2020 to 2021). The library was made by the immunoSEQ multiplex PCR assay. Sourced from immuneACCESS, this table was stored by TCRdb with only in-frame sequences that have V and J called. A share of the clones is absent; for the studies checked, an unresolved V gene accounts for under half, and the remainder has no known explanation. For this sample there are approximately 450,000 clones; around nine tenths appear just once. Over 4% of the sample lies in the top ten. Sequencing used peripheral blood. The receptors originated from a woman aged 25 to 39 with acute or convalescent COVID-19.

This chain uses TRBV9 with TRBJ1-2, with D possibly matching TRBD1 (6 bases). Trimming pared 3 bases from V and 3 bases from J, leaving 18 bases between. Germline V lookup: CDR1 SGDLS, CDR2 YYNGEE. This CDR3 contains 16 residues. CDR3: CASSDQRRGGDYGYTF. CDR3 DNA: TGTGCCAGCAGCGATCAACGCCGAGGGGGTGACTATGGCTACACCTTC.

The rearrangement links TRBV19 to TRBJ2-3; TRBD2 agrees at 8 bases. The CDR3 consists of 15 residues. Germline-derived CDR1 and CDR2 are LNHDA and SQIVND (reference sequence). The J segment lost 6 bases and the V segment lost 3 bases, leaving 8 bases of the junction unmatched. The CDR3 DNA is TGTGCCAGTAGTATCTTTGCGGGGGGCGGTGATACGCAGTATTTT. Its translation: CASSIFAGGGDTQYF.

This chain joins TRBV9 and TRBJ2-5; 7 nucleotides align to TRBD1. The ends lost 0 bases at V and 4 bases at J; junction bases unmatched: 3. The V gene's germline CDR1 is SGDLS and CDR2 YYNGEE. The CDR3 loop spans 14 amino acids. CDR3 protein: CASSVGGGRETQYF. CDR3 coding DNA: TGTGCCAGCAGCGTAGGAGGGGGCCGAGAGACCCAGTACTTC.

The chain uses TRBV18 and TRBJ2-5, with 7 bases that match TRBD1. Germline V gives CDR1 KGHSH, CDR2 LQKENI. The J segment lost 4 bases and the V segment lost 8 bases, leaving 13 bases of the junction unmatched. This CDR3 spans 15 amino acids. The CDR3 DNA reads as TGTGCCAGCCGATCCTCCGAGGACAGGACAGAGACCCAGTACTTC. Encoded protein: CASRSSEDRTETQYF.

This chain connects TRBV9 to TRBJ1-3; 7 nucleotides align to TRBD1. The germline V gene has CDR1 SGDLS and CDR2 YYNGEE. CDR3 length: 16 residues. V gave up 0 bases and J gave up 0 bases; unmatched junction bases: 3. Here the CDR3 reads CASSVVGQLSGNTIYF. The CDR3 nucleotides are TGTGCCAGCAGCGTAGTGGGACAGCTCTCTGGAAACACCATATATTTT.

The J gene is TRBJ2-1, the V gene TRBV19; 8 nucleotides align to TRBD1. CDR1 and CDR2 from the germline V gene are LNHDA and SQIVND (reference sequence). The CDR3 is made up of 16 amino acids. After removal of 5 bases from V and 4 bases from J, the junction contained 10 bases not matched to a gene. CDR3 region: CASSQTGGRRYNEQFF. The CDR3 nucleotides are TGTGCCAGTAGTCAAACAGGGGGGAGAAGGTACAATGAGCAGTTCTTC.

The chain employs TRBV19 and TRBJ2-2; the D gene is possibly TRBD2 (5 bases). Per the germline V gene, CDR1 is LNHDA and CDR2 is SQIVND (reference sequence). V was trimmed by 6 bases and J by 6 bases, leaving 11 bases between them. CDR3 length equals 13 residues. The CDR3 spells CASSPGFSGELFF. CDR3 sequence (DNA): TGTGCCAGTAGCCCGGGGTTCTCCGGGGAGCTGTTTTTT.

The chain couples TRBV6-5 to TRBJ1-2; a weak D match, TRBD1 (6 bases). V was pared by 6 bases and J by 2 bases, with 10 bases between. Germline-derived CDR1 and CDR2 are MNHEY and SVGAGI. The CDR3 runs to 13 residues. CDR3 sequence (DNA): TGTGCCAGCAGCGTAGACAGGAACTATGGCTACACCTTC. Amino acid sequence: CASSVDRNYGYTF.

This sequence joins TRBV9 and TRBJ2-2; D is uncertain. V gave up 3 bases and J gave up 0 bases, with 15 bases separating them. The CDR3 sequence is 17 residues long. Germline V gene sequence: CDR1 SGDLS, CDR2 YYNGEE. The CDR3 nucleotides are TGTGCCAGCAGCGCCTCTTTGAAACACGCGAACACCGGGGAGCTGTTTTTT. Protein product: CASSASLKHANTGELFF.

The genes are TRBV28 and TRBJ1-4, with D unclear. CDR1 is MDHEN and CDR2 is SYDVKM in the germline V gene. This CDR3 comprises 14 residues. The V and J ends lost 7 bases and 5 bases respectively, with 14 bases between them. The CDR3 region has the DNA TGTGCCAGCAACTCAAGAGTCGGGAATGAAAAACTGTTTTTT. Residues: CASNSRVGNEKLFF. Variable domain in full (rest from reference TRBV28 and TRBJ1-4): DVKVTQSSRYLVKRTGEKVFLECVQDMDHENMFWYRQDPGLGLRLIYFSYDVKMKEKGDIPEGYSVSREKKERFSLILESASTNQTSMYLCASNSRVGNEKLFFGSGTQLSVL.

The chain employs TRBV19 and TRBJ1-5; 8 positions match TRBD1. V shed 7 bases and J 0 bases; nucleotides not matched to a gene: 14. Germline loops: CDR1 LNHDA, CDR2 SQIVND (reference sequence). There are 18 residues in the CDR3. The CDR3 DNA is TGTGCCAGTAAAAATAAAGGGACAGGACTATATAGCAATCAGCCCCAGCATTTT. Translating it yields CASKNKGTGLYSNQPQHF.

This clone was counted a single time. The V and J genes are TRBV5-1 and TRBJ1-3; D uncertain. The germline V and J ends were trimmed by 2 bases and 0 bases, with 15 bases remaining between them. Germline V CDR1 and CDR2: SGHRS, YFSETQ. This CDR3 comprises 17 residues. CDR3 sequence: CASSFDIFTSSGNTIYF. The CDR3 bases are TGCGCCAGCAGCTTCGACATCTTTACCTCCTCTGGAAACACCATATATTTT.

The CDR3 DNA reads as TGTGCCAGCAGCTGGGGAGGACAACCAGTCCACAATGAGCAGTTCTTC. Its protein product is CASSWGGQPVHNEQFF. The J gene is TRBJ2-1, the V gene TRBV2; a weak D match, TRBD2 (6 bases). Trimming stripped 6 bases from V and 5 bases from J, with 20 bases between. The germline CDR1 and CDR2 sequences are SNHLY and FYNNEI. The CDR3 is 16 residues long.

This clone came up a few times. The chain carries TRBV14 and TRBJ1-2; D gene ambiguous. Germline loops: CDR1 SGHDN, CDR2 FVKESK. Trimming left V 2 bases short and J 2 bases short, with 12 bases between. This CDR3 has 15 amino acids. CDR3: CASSQFGRTNYGYTF. The CDR3 DNA follows: TGTGCCAGCAGCCAATTTGGGAGGACCAACTATGGCTACACCTTC. Full variable domain (rest looked up from reference TRBV14 and TRBJ1-2): EAGVTQFPSHSVIEKGQTVTLRCDPISGHDNLYWYRRVMGKEIKFLLHFVKESKQDESGMPNNRFLAERTGGTYSTLKVQPAELEDSGVYFCASSQFGRTNYGYTFGSGTRLTVV.

A remark on this clone: The junction and the germline gene differ at one end; a read error may be behind it. This sequence joins TRBV28 and TRBJ1-2; 7 nucleotides line up with TRBD1. CDR1 is MDHEN, CDR2 SYDVKM, per germline. This CDR3 spans 12 amino acids. The CDR3: CASSFQGGQKRF. The DNA for the CDR3 is TGTGCCAGCAGTTTCCAGGGGGGACAGAAGAGATTC.

V gene TRBV19 combines with J gene TRBJ2-1; 7 bases agree with TRBD2. Per the germline V gene, CDR1 is LNHDA and CDR2 is SQIVND (reference sequence). The CDR3 extends over 15 amino acids. The V segment lost 0 bases and the J segment 2 bases; nucleotides outside the gene matches: 1. The CDR3 sequence is CASSIDRGAYNEQFF. CDR3 nucleotide sequence: TGTGCCAGTAGTATAGATCGGGGGGCCTACAATGAGCAGTTCTTC.

This chain uses TRBV29-1 with TRBJ2-3; tentative D call: TRBD1 (5 bases). CDR1 is SQVTM, CDR2 ANQGSEA, per germline. The CDR3 totals 16 residues. The V end was cut by 4 bases, the J end by 2 bases, with 19 bases between. CDR3 loop: CSVGSRQGSPTDTQYF. DNA of the CDR3: TGCAGCGTTGGTAGTAGGCAGGGATCTCCCACAGATACGCAGTATTTT.